Presented here are 27 T cell receptor beta chains from one specimen sequenced in a study of blood T cell repertoires in COVID-19. This table comes from immunoSEQ multiplex PCR, and its TCRdb copy is limited to in-frame clones, with some not included. This table holds approximately 300,000 clones, 80% to 95% found once. The sequenced sample consisted of PBMCs or T cells enriched from blood (not recorded which). These receptors were taken from a woman aged 25 to 39 who had recovered from COVID-19.

The V call is TRBV11-2, the J call TRBJ2-5; 10 bases are a match to TRBD1. V lost 1 base, J lost 5 bases, and 10 bases stayed unmatched. Germline V gene data show CDR1 as SGHAT and CDR2 as FQNNGV. CDR3 length: 17 residues. The CDR3 DNA reads TGTGCCAGCAGCTTAGGGGCGGGACAGGGGATCGGGGAGACCCAGTACTTC. Translated: CASSLGAGQGIGETQYF.

V gene TRBV18 combines with J gene TRBJ2-4, with D unclear. V lost 3 bases, J lost 7 bases, and 13 bases lay in between. The CDR3 is 14 residues long. CDR1 and CDR2 from the germline V gene are KGHSH and LQKENI. The CDR3 DNA follows: TGTGCCAGCTCACCCCAGGCTTTTAGGAACATTCAGTACTTC. Translated, it gives CASSPQAFRNIQYF. Using reference TRBV18 and TRBJ2-4 for the parts outside the CDR3, the full variable domain is NAGVMQNPRHLVRRRGQEARLRCSPMKGHSHVYWYRQLPEEGLKFMVYLQKENIIDESGMPKERFSAEFPKEGPSILRIQQVVRGDSAAYFCASSPQAFRNIQYFGAGTRLSVL.

The rearrangement uses TRBV7-3 and TRBJ2-3; D may be TRBD2 (5 bases). Germline V CDR1 and CDR2: SGHTA, FQGTGA. The CDR3 has 15 residues. Trimming pared 5 bases from V and 4 bases from J, leaving 16 bases between. The DNA for the CDR3 is TGTGCCAGCAGCGCGCCCGAAGGGAGTCCAGATACGCAGTATTTT. It translates to CASSAPEGSPDTQYF.

This chain connects TRBV7-2 to TRBJ2-7, with 12 bases fitting TRBD2. The CDR3 contains 14 residues. Germline CDR1 is SGHTA and CDR2 is FQGNSA. J was trimmed by 4 bases and V by 5 bases; bases with no gene match: 3. As DNA, the CDR3 is TGTGCCAGCAGCCAACTAGCGGGAGGTTACGAGCAGTACTTC. It yields the protein CASSQLAGGYEQYF.

This sequence joins TRBV28 and TRBJ1-2; the match to TRBD1 covers 7 bases. Germline lookup yields CDR1 MDHEN and CDR2 SYDVKM. The CDR3 is 15 amino acids. V was pared by 8 bases and J by 4 bases, with 13 bases of the junction left unmatched. The CDR3 DNA follows: TGTGCCAGCCTTAGCTACGGAACAGGGGTCTATGGCTACACCTTC. Its translation is CASLSYGTGVYGYTF.

This chain joins TRBV9 and TRBJ2-5; TRBD1 aligns across 7 bases. In germline, CDR1 is SGDLS, CDR2 YYNGEE. Germline trimming cut 4 bases from V and 2 bases from J; bases unmatched to any gene: 8. The CDR3 contains 15 residues. The CDR3 region is CASSLRQGRQETQYF. Here the CDR3 DNA reads TGTGCCAGCAGCCTTCGACAGGGTCGGCAAGAGACCCAGTACTTC. The full variable domain, its missing parts supplied by reference TRBV9 and TRBJ2-5, is DSGVTQTPKHLITATGQRVTLRCSPRSGDLSVYWYQQSLDQGLQFLIQYYNGEERAKGNILERFSAQQFPDLHSELNLSSLELGDSALYFCASSLRQGRQETQYFGPGTRLLVL.

V usage is TRBV28 and J usage is TRBJ1-1; TRBD1 matches 7 bases. There are 14 residues in the CDR3. V was clipped by 6 bases and J by 4 bases; unmatched bases: 8. Germline CDR1 MDHEN, CDR2 SYDVKM. The DNA for the CDR3 is TGTGCCAGCAGAAATACAGACAGGGTCACTGAAGCTTTCTTT. Protein product: CASRNTDRVTEAFF.

The chain has TRBV7-9 and TRBJ2-7; 7 bases are shared with TRBD2. The CDR3 loop spans 15 amino acids. Germline CDR1 is SEHNR and CDR2 is FQNEAQ (reference sequence). Trimming removed 2 bases from V and 3 bases from J; junction bases left unmatched: 7. The chain's CDR3 is CASSLRLAEVYEQYF. Here the CDR3 DNA reads TGTGCCAGCAGCTTAAGGCTAGCGGAGGTCTACGAGCAGTACTTC.

V usage is TRBV6-5 and J usage is TRBJ2-7; D is possibly TRBD1 (6 bases). Germline V gene lookup returns CDR1 MNHEY and CDR2 SVGAGI. V was trimmed by 6 bases and J by 3 bases, leaving 12 bases between them. This CDR3 has 13 amino acids. CDR3 region: CASRETGDYEQYF. The DNA for the CDR3 is TGTGCCAGCAGAGAGACAGGAGACTACGAGCAGTACTTC.

The V call is TRBV7-2, the J call TRBJ2-2; a possible D gene is TRBD1 (5 bases). Per germline, CDR1 SGHTA and CDR2 FQGNSA. With 5 bases removed from V and 5 bases from J, the gap between germline ends came to 9 bases. The CDR3 spans 13 residues. Here the CDR3 DNA reads TGTGCCAGCAGCAACAGGTTAACCGGGGAGCTGTTTTTT. The encoded protein is CASSNRLTGELFF. Drawing the rest from reference TRBV7-2 and TRBJ2-2, the complete variable domain is GAGVSQSPSNKVTEKGKDVELRCDPISGHTALYWYRQSLGQGLEFLIYFQGNSAPDKSGLPSDRFSAERTGGSVSTLTIQRTQQEDSAVYLCASSNRLTGELFFGEGSRLTVL.

V usage is TRBV7-2 and J usage is TRBJ2-1, with D possibly matching TRBD2 (5 bases). Germline loops: CDR1 SGHTA, CDR2 FQGNSA. The CDR3 spans 13 residues. Trimming shortened V by 5 bases and J by 5 bases, and 10 bases separated the two germline ends. Written as DNA, the CDR3 is TGTGCCAGCAGCCTGATAGCGCACAATGAGCAGTTCTTC. As protein: CASSLIAHNEQFF.

A single count supports this clone. The chain links TRBV4-2 to TRBJ2-2; 13 bases map to TRBD2. Germline V gene sequence: CDR1 LGHNA, CDR2 YNFKEQ. The CDR3 consists of 19 residues. V lost 0 bases and J lost 5; bases outside the gene matches: 9. The CDR3 sequence: CASSQEGLAGAGGTGELFF. The CDR3 bases are TGTGCCAGCAGCCAAGAAGGACTAGCGGGAGCAGGGGGGACCGGGGAGCTGTTTTTT.

This chain's CDR3 is CASSFQEFYEQYF. Here the CDR3 DNA reads TGTGCCAGCAGCTTTCAGGAATTCTACGAGCAGTACTTC. The chain carries TRBV11-3 and TRBJ2-7, with D hard to call. Germline-derived CDR1 and CDR2 are SGHNT and YENEEA. The ends were cut back, 3 bases at V and 3 bases at J, with 9 bases in the middle. The CDR3 extends over 13 amino acids.

The rearrangement links TRBV19 to TRBJ2-7; the match to TRBD2 covers 9 bases. The germline V gene has CDR1 LNHDA and CDR2 SQIVND (reference sequence). The CDR3 length is 13 residues. V dropped 7 bases and J dropped 6; count of bases not matched to a gene: 7. DNA of the CDR3: TGTGCCAGTACCTTAGCGGGAGCGGGCGAGCAGTACTTC. As protein: CASTLAGAGEQYF.

The rearrangement links TRBV5-4 to TRBJ1-1; D is unclear. Deletions cut 4 bases from V and 5 bases from J, with 15 bases between. Per the germline V gene, CDR1 is SGHNT and CDR2 is YYREEE (reference sequence). The CDR3 sequence is 14 residues long. The CDR3 coding sequence is TGTGCCAGCAGCGCATCGGGAGGGCTGACTGAAGCTTTCTTT. Amino acids: CASSASGGLTEAFF.

This clone has a single count. The chain recombines TRBV11-2 with TRBJ1-2, with a weak D call TRBD1 (5 bases). Trimming cost V 5 bases and J 4 bases, with 8 bases left between them. This CDR3 has 12 residues. Germline V gene data show CDR1 as SGHAT and CDR2 as FQNNGV. The CDR3 is CASSHDSYGYTF. The CDR3 DNA is TGTGCCAGCAGCCATGACAGCTATGGCTACACCTTC.

V and J are TRBV18 and TRBJ1-2; TRBD1 agrees at 7 bases. Per germline, CDR1 KGHSH and CDR2 LQKENI. This CDR3 comprises 13 residues. The V segment lost 5 bases and the J segment 3 bases; nucleotides outside the gene matches: 3. CDR3 in DNA: TGTGCCAGCTCAATCCAGGGGGACTATGGCTACACCTTC. This gives the protein CASSIQGDYGYTF.

The V call is TRBV7-2, the J call TRBJ2-1; the D gene is possibly TRBD2 (5 bases). The CDR3 has 16 amino acids. The V gene lost 3 bases and the J gene lost 6 bases, with 18 bases spanning the gap. Germline CDR1 reads SGHTA; CDR2 reads FQGNSA. DNA for the CDR3: TGTGCCAGCAGCTTGGGGAGCGGAGCCGGGGTCAATGAGCAGTTCTTC. Its translation: CASSLGSGAGVNEQFF.

The chain couples TRBV7-9 to TRBJ1-3; the D gene is possibly TRBD1 (5 bases). V was trimmed by 5 bases and J by 0 bases, leaving 17 bases between them. This CDR3 spans 17 amino acids. Germline CDR1 SEHNR, CDR2 FQNEAQ (reference sequence). CDR3 loop: CASSNPGQGYSGNTIYF. The CDR3 DNA sequence: TGTGCCAGCAGCAACCCCGGTCAGGGCTACTCTGGAAACACCATATATTTT. The full variable domain, in which reference TRBV7-9 and TRBJ1-3 provide the parts outside the CDR3, is DTGVSQNPRHKITKRGQNVTFRCDPISEHNRLYWYRQTLGQGPEFLTYFQNEAQLEKSRLLSDRFSAERPKGSFSTLEIQRTEQGDSAMYLCASSNPGQGYSGNTIYFGEGSWLTVV.

The genes are TRBV4-2 and TRBJ1-2; 7 nucleotides line up with TRBD1. V lost 0 bases and J lost 5; bases outside the gene matches: 9. Germline loops: CDR1 LGHNA, CDR2 YNFKEQ. The CDR3 runs 16 residues. The CDR3 here is CASSQDPPSTGYGYTF. CDR3 DNA sequence: TGTGCCAGCAGCCAAGACCCCCCCTCGACAGGGTATGGCTACACCTTC.

The rearrangement uses TRBV6-2 or TRBV6-3 and TRBJ1-2; TRBD1 might be the D (6 bases). Trimming removed 2 bases at V and 5 bases at J, with 12 bases between. The germline CDR1 and CDR2 sequences are MNHEY and SVGEGT. There are 14 residues in the CDR3. The CDR3 loop is CASSYGQGTYGYTF. The CDR3 DNA reads as TGTGCCAGCAGTTACGGGCAGGGGACATATGGCTACACCTTC.

The V call is TRBV6-2 or TRBV6-3, the J call TRBJ2-3, with D possibly matching TRBD2 (6 bases). Trimming removed 7 bases from V and 12 bases from J, with 20 bases in between. Germline CDR1 and CDR2: MNHEY and SVGEGT. The length of the CDR3 is 13 residues. The CDR3 spells CASIPTGSSLQYF. CDR3 DNA sequence: TGTGCCAGCATCCCCACCGGGAGTAGTTTACAGTATTTT.

The CDR3 region is CASSPRGTGQETQYF. The CDR3 region has the DNA TGTGCCAGCAGCCCGAGGGGGACAGGACAAGAGACCCAGTACTTC. The chain recombines TRBV11-2 with TRBJ2-5; 8 positions agree with TRBD1. Trimming at V came to 5 bases and at J to 2 bases, leaving 7 bases not matched to a gene. Looked up from germline, CDR1 is SGHAT and CDR2 is FQNNGV. The CDR3 has 15 amino acids. Complete variable domain (other parts from reference TRBV11-2 and TRBJ2-5): EAGVAQSPRYKIIEKRQSVAFWCNPISGHATLYWYQQILGQGPKLLIQFQNNGVVDDSQLPKDRFSAERLKGVDSTLKIQPAKLEDSAVYLCASSPRGTGQETQYFGPGTRLLVL.

In its sample, this clone was seen once. The rearrangement joins TRBV30 to TRBJ2-3; the match to TRBD2 covers 11 bases. Germline CDR1 reads GTSNPN; CDR2 reads SVGIG (reference sequence). The ends lost 4 bases at V and 2 bases at J; junction bases unmatched: 14. CDR3 length equals 18 residues. DNA of the CDR3: TGTGCCTGGATGGCTAGCGGGGGGCCCTATTCTAACACAGATACGCAGTATTTT. It is translated as CAWMASGGPYSNTDTQYF.

The chain's CDR3 is CASSAGAGSNTGELFF. The DNA for the CDR3 is TGTGCCAGCAGCGCAGGAGCGGGTTCGAACACCGGGGAGCTGTTTTTT. The chain links TRBV9 to TRBJ2-2, with D perhaps TRBD2 (6 bases). The V gene's germline CDR1 is SGDLS and CDR2 YYNGEE. The V and J ends lost 3 bases and 0 bases respectively, with 12 bases between them. This CDR3 comprises 16 residues.

This chain connects TRBV11-2 to TRBJ1-2, with 8 nucleotides matching TRBD1. This CDR3 comprises 16 residues. With V trimmed by 1 base and J by 1 base, 5 bases remained unmatched. CDR1 is SGHAT and CDR2 is FQNNGV in the germline V gene. In DNA form, the CDR3 reads TGTGCCAGCAGCTTAGGGGACAGGTTAATTAACTATGGCTACACCTTC. Protein: CASSLGDRLINYGYTF.

V usage is TRBV5-1 and J usage is TRBJ2-7; D may be TRBD2 (6 bases). The germline CDR1 and CDR2 sequences are SGHRS and YFSETQ. V shed 3 bases and J shed 3 bases, with 10 bases lying between them. The CDR3 runs 13 residues. CDR3 loop: CASSSGRGYEQYF. In nucleotides, the CDR3 is TGCGCCAGCAGCTCCGGGAGAGGCTACGAGCAGTACTTC.